Below, 23 T cell receptor beta chains from the same sample are listed, as sequenced in a study of cytomegalovirus exposure and HLA in healthy donors. Sequencing used immunoSEQ multiplex PCR; TCRdb keeps in-frame clones, though not all of them. The table lists some 200,000 clones, about 80% of them singletons. Sequenced material: PBMCs. These receptor sequences come from a woman aged 18-29 years in good health and CMV-seropositive.

CDR3 nucleotides: TGTGCCAGCAGTTCGGGACAGGACTATGGCTACACCTTC. It specifies CASSSGQDYGYTF. J is TRBJ1-2 and V is TRBV27; TRBD1 matches at 8 bases. The germline V gene has CDR1 MNHEY and CDR2 SMNVEV (reference sequence). This CDR3 is built from 13 residues. The V gene end was trimmed by 4 bases and the J gene end by 3 bases; junction bases not matched to a gene: 1.

CDR3 residues: CSVDGAGEGGTQYF. CDR3 coding DNA: TGCAGCGTTGATGGGGCAGGGGAAGGAGGGACCCAGTACTTC. The chain joins TRBV29-1 to TRBJ2-5; D possibly corresponds to TRBD1 (6 bases). In germline, CDR1 is SQVTM, CDR2 ANQGSEA. The CDR3 is 14 residues long. Trimming pared 3 bases from V and 7 bases from J, leaving 18 bases between.

The chain joins TRBV10-2 to TRBJ2-3, with D perhaps TRBD1 (5 bases). The V gene's germline CDR1 is WSHSY and CDR2 SAAADI. This CDR3 has 14 residues. V dropped 7 bases and J dropped 0 bases, with 11 bases sitting between them. Here the CDR3 DNA reads TGCGCCAGCACAGGGCGAAAGAGCACAGATACGCAGTATTTT. Residues: CASTGRKSTDTQYF.

The chain couples TRBV7-2 to TRBJ2-7, with a tentative D call TRBD1 (8 bases). Germline CDR1 and CDR2: SGHTA and FQGNSA. This CDR3 has 16 residues. V was clipped by 5 bases and J by 7 bases, with 24 bases between them. CDR3 nucleotides: TGTGCCAGCAGCCCAGCGCGGGGGCAGGGGGCGAGTGAGCAGTACTTC. It encodes CASSPARGQGASEQYF.

This clone was detected only a few times. CDR3 amino acids: CASSIVGGDDYTF. In nucleotides, the CDR3 is TGTGCCAGCAGCATCGTAGGAGGGGATGACTACACCTTC. The chain joins TRBV28 to TRBJ1-2; tentative D call: TRBD1 (5 bases). CDR1 is MDHEN, CDR2 SYDVKM, per germline. The CDR3 has 13 amino acids. Trimming shortened V by 6 bases and J by 10 bases, and 18 bases separated the two germline ends.

About this clone itself: Other DNA sequences within the sample encode an identical CDR3. V is TRBV4-1 and J is TRBJ2-3; perhaps TRBD2 as D (6 bases). V dropped 0 bases and J dropped 6 bases, with 7 bases sitting between them. The CDR3 is made up of 13 amino acids. Germline lookup yields CDR1 MGHRA and CDR2 YSYEKL. The CDR3 sequence: CASSQDRGDTQYF. CDR3 DNA: TGCGCCAGCAGCCAAGATCGGGGGGATACGCAGTATTTT.

The chain joins TRBV29-1 to TRBJ2-3, with 9 bases identical to TRBD2. The CDR3 sequence is 14 residues long. The V gene's germline CDR1 is SQVTM and CDR2 ANQGSEA. V shed 1 base and J 5 bases; nucleotides not matched to a gene: 4. CDR3 sequence reads: CSVEVAGGRDTQYF. The CDR3, as DNA: TGCAGCGTTGAAGTGGCGGGGGGGAGAGATACGCAGTATTTT.

The chain employs TRBV5-1 and TRBJ2-1, with 7 bases fitting TRBD1. V lost 3 bases to trimming and J lost 8 bases; unmatched junction nucleotides: 2. Germline-derived CDR1 and CDR2 are SGHRS and YFSETQ. This CDR3 is 12 amino acids long. CDR3 amino acids: CASSWQGDEQFF. Here the CDR3 DNA reads TGCGCCAGCAGCTGGCAGGGGGATGAGCAGTTCTTC.

Only a few counts were recorded for this clone. This specimen includes other DNA sequences encoding the same CDR3. The V and J genes are TRBV27 and TRBJ1-2; no definite D call. V was shortened by 4 bases and J by 5 bases, with 5 bases between the two germline ends. Germline-derived CDR1 and CDR2 are MNHEY and SMNVEV (reference sequence). The CDR3 has 11 residues. The CDR3 region has the DNA TGTGCCAGCAGTTCAGGATATGGCTACACCTTC. As protein: CASSSGYGYTF.

V and J are TRBV6-5 and TRBJ1-1; D may be TRBD1 (6 bases). The germline V gene has CDR1 MNHEY and CDR2 SVGAGI. The germline V and J ends were trimmed by 4 bases and 5 bases, with 14 bases remaining between them. This CDR3 contains 14 residues. CDR3 in DNA: TGTGCCAGCAGTTCCGGACAGCTGTGGACTGAAGCTTTCTTT. As protein: CASSSGQLWTEAFF.

CDR3 sequence (DNA): TGTGCCAGCAGCTTTGGTCGCCAGGGTGAGGCACCCCTCCACTTT. This sequence encodes CASSFGRQGEAPLHF. The chain is built from TRBV13 and TRBJ1-6, with D perhaps TRBD1 (5 bases). Trimming shortened V by 3 bases and J by 11 bases, and 17 bases separated the two germline ends. CDR1 is PRHDT and CDR2 is FYEKMQ in the germline V gene (reference sequence). This CDR3 has 15 residues.

This clone showed up just a few times. V is TRBV27 and J is TRBJ1-2, with D tentatively TRBD1 (6 bases). V was shortened by 5 bases and J by 7 bases, with 11 bases between the two germline ends. Germline-derived CDR1 and CDR2 are MNHEY and SMNVEV (reference sequence). The CDR3 runs 12 residues. As DNA, the CDR3 is TGTGCCAGCAGTACCGAAGGGGGTGGCTACACCTTC. Encoded protein: CASSTEGGGYTF.

V usage is TRBV6-1 and J usage is TRBJ2-7, with D possibly matching TRBD1 (7 bases). Trimming pared 10 bases from V and 0 bases from J, leaving 13 bases between. The CDR3 contains 13 residues. Germline CDR1 is MNHNS and CDR2 is SASEGT. The CDR3 spells CATGGQFSYEQYF. CDR3 DNA: TGTGCCACCGGGGGACAGTTCTCCTACGAGCAGTACTTC.

CDR3: CASTGDTQYF. CDR3 DNA: TGTGCCAGCACGGGAGATACGCAGTATTTT. The rearrangement uses TRBV27 and TRBJ2-3; D remains ambiguous. The ends were cut back, 7 bases at V and 5 bases at J, with 4 bases in the middle. Per germline, CDR1 MNHEY and CDR2 SMNVEV (reference sequence). This CDR3 is 10 amino acids long.

The chain has TRBV19 and TRBJ1-1, with TRBD1 as a possible D gene (6 bases). V dropped 3 bases and J dropped 4 bases, with 9 bases sitting between them. CDR1 LNHDA and CDR2 SQIVND come from the germline V gene (reference sequence). The CDR3 is made up of 13 amino acids. This CDR3 is CASSMGGGTEAFF. CDR3 nucleotide sequence: TGTGCCAGTAGTATGGGAGGGGGCACTGAAGCTTTCTTT. Using reference TRBV19 and TRBJ1-1 for the parts outside the CDR3, the full variable domain is DGGITQSPKYLFRKEGQNVTLSCEQNLNHDAMYWYRQDPGQGLRLIYYSQIVNDFQKGDIAEGYSVSREKKESFPLTVTSAQKNPTAFYLCASSMGGGTEAFFGQGTRLTVV.

The genes are TRBV5-4 and TRBJ2-1; maybe TRBD2 (6 bases). V was pared by 4 bases and J by 4 bases, with 18 bases between. Germline V gene data show CDR1 as SGHNT and CDR2 as YYREEE (reference sequence). There are 16 residues in the CDR3. The chain's CDR3 is CASSPRDSHRYNEQFF. The CDR3 coding sequence is TGTGCCAGCAGCCCAAGGGACTCACACCGTTACAATGAGCAGTTCTTC.

CDR3 amino acids: CASSIGTGFDEQFF. The CDR3, as DNA: TGCGCCAGTAGCATTGGGACAGGGTTCGACGAGCAGTTCTTC. The rearrangement links TRBV4-3 to TRBJ2-1; TRBD1 agrees at 9 bases. This CDR3 region has 14 residues. CDR1 and CDR2 (germline): LGHNA, YSLEER. With V trimmed by 9 bases and J by 10 bases, 13 bases remained unmatched.

V is TRBV10-3 and J is TRBJ1-5; a weak D match, TRBD1 (6 bases). CDR1 and CDR2 (germline): ENHRY, SYGVKD. Trimming left V 8 bases short and J 5 bases short, with 16 bases between. The CDR3 sequence is 14 residues long. CDR3 residues: CAIGGRGEDQPQHF. CDR3 bases: TGTGCCATCGGGGGCCGGGGGGAAGATCAGCCCCAGCATTTT.

This clone has more than one count but fewer than ten. The genes are TRBV7-9 and TRBJ1-6, with unresolved D. Germline values: CDR1 SEHNR, CDR2 FQNEAQ (reference sequence). This CDR3 is 16 amino acids long. V was cut by 1 base and J by 8 bases, with 15 bases left in between. CDR3 DNA: TGTGCCAGCAGCTTAGTATCGGGCTTCGGGGATTCACCCCTCCACTTT. Protein product: CASSLVSGFGDSPLHF.

The V gene is TRBV28, the J gene TRBJ1-6; D remains ambiguous. The length of the CDR3 is 13 residues. Trimming removed 7 bases at V and 9 bases at J, with 13 bases between. Germline CDR1 and CDR2: MDHEN and SYDVKM. The CDR3 here is CASMGRLLSPLHF. The CDR3 region has the DNA TGTGCCAGCATGGGGAGATTACTTTCACCCCTCCACTTT.

This sequence joins TRBV9 and TRBJ1-2; 8 positions match TRBD1. Germline V CDR1 and CDR2: SGDLS, YYNGEE. Trimming removed 3 bases from V and 5 bases from J; junction bases left unmatched: 9. The CDR3 has 15 residues. CDR3 sequence: CASSADGTGLYGYTF. The CDR3 DNA reads TGTGCCAGCAGCGCCGACGGGACAGGACTTTATGGCTACACCTTC. The full variable domain, its missing parts supplied by reference TRBV9 and TRBJ1-2, is DSGVTQTPKHLITATGQRVTLRCSPRSGDLSVYWYQQSLDQGLQFLIQYYNGEERAKGNILERFSAQQFPDLHSELNLSSLELGDSALYFCASSADGTGLYGYTFGSGTRLTVV.

The rearrangement uses TRBV5-1 and TRBJ2-2; no firm D call. Germline CDR1 and CDR2: SGHRS and YFSETQ. CDR3 length equals 14 residues. Trimming took 0 bases from V and 0 from J, leaving 3 bases between them. CDR3 region: CASSLGPNTGELFF. DNA of the CDR3: TGCGCCAGCAGCTTGGGGCCGAACACCGGGGAGCTGTTTTTT.

The chain couples TRBV7-8 to TRBJ1-1; D ambiguous. V lost 0 bases, J lost 4 bases, and 9 bases lay in between. CDR1 is SGHVS, CDR2 FQNEAQ, per germline. The CDR3 is made up of 14 amino acids. The CDR3 nucleotides are TGTGCCAGCAGCTTAGCCGGGGAAACCACTGAAGCTTTCTTT. Translation: CASSLAGETTEAFF.